This T cell receptor (beta chain) was retrieved from a study of T cells in Graves' hyperthyroidism and ophthalmopathy. Study-wide results and caveats: The model foresaw ophthalmopathy a median 6.5 months prior to onset.

This clonotype occurred many times. Its specificity is not known. A lack of ophthalmopathy progression within 18 months defined stable Graves' hyperthyroidism. The study enrolled patients aged 18 to 65 with newly diagnosed hyperthyroidism of under 2 months' duration. The TCR beta CDR3 regions underwent amplification using RNA transcripts as the source. The TCR CDR3 first-round RT-PCR relied on the HTBI primer set. TCRdb passed the multiplex PCR reads through MiXCR, listing each CDR3 protein once. The sample has 350,000 to 400,000 distinct CDR3 sequences; approximately 20% are singletons. The V gene's germline CDR1 is SNHLY and CDR2 FYNNEI. Trimming removed 7 bases from V and 3 bases from J, with 18 bases in between. CDR3 length equals 15 residues.

Sequenced input: blood. The sequence was obtained from a woman between 18 and 30 years old with Graves' hyperthyroidism. This chain joins TRBV2 and TRBJ1-1; tentatively, D is TRBD1 (6 bases). For the CDR3, the DNA is TGTGCCAGCACCCTATACAGGGACCGGGACACTGAAGCTTTCTTT. This encodes CASTLYRDRDTEAFF. The entire variable domain, with the rest obtained from reference TRBV2 and TRBJ1-1, is as follows: EPEVTQTPSHQVTQMGQEVILRCVPISNHLYFYWYRQILGQKVEFLVSFYNNEISEKSEIFDDQFSVERPDGSNFTLKIRSTKLEDSAMYFCASTLYRDRDTEAFFGQGTRLTVV.